The clone carrying this TCR beta chain was counted a few times. This sample was taken from a study of blood T cells in healthy people across ages. Turning to the study itself: With template switching, about one barcoded beta molecule was captured per two T cells.

V lost 3 bases and J lost 4, with 8 bases in between. This CDR3 has 13 residues. For the second PCR, which ran for roughly 7 to 11 cycles, a sample-barcoded 5' primer and a J-beta primer mix were used. TCRdb passed the 5' RACE reads through MiXCR, listing each CDR3 protein once. The sample lists 600,000 or so distinct CDR3 sequences, roughly 43% seen once, with about 26% in the top ten. This clonotype originated in a man at least 80 years old in good health. This chain uses TRBV12-3 or TRBV12-4 with TRBJ2-3, with D tentatively TRBD1 (6 bases). The sample taken for sequencing was blood. The CDR3 is CASSFQGSDTQYF. The CDR3 bases are TGTGCCAGCAGTTTTCAGGGGTCAGATACGCAGTATTTT.